These 16 T cell receptor beta chains share one sample of origin, sequenced in a study of T cells after posttransplantation cyclophosphamide. Some clones are missing from TCRdb's copy, which holds only in-frame ones; the method was immunoSEQ multiplex PCR. Sampling found around 34,000 clones, none seen once. Source material: PBMCs. The receptors here all came from a woman aged 45 to 65 in good health and a related stem cell transplant donor.

This clone was detected many times. V usage is TRBV12-3 or TRBV12-4 and J usage is TRBJ2-7; D possibly corresponds to TRBD1 (6 bases). The CDR3 length is 14 residues. Trimming took off 6 bases at V and 3 bases at J, with 15 bases between the two ends. The CDR3 here is CASSLDRRDYEQYF. The CDR3 DNA reads as TGTGCCAGCAGCCTCGACAGGAGAGACTACGAGCAGTACTTC.

This clone has a count of ten or more. This chain uses TRBV27 with TRBJ2-5, with 9 bases fitting TRBD1. This CDR3 comprises 13 residues. V was pared by 5 bases and J by 11 bases, with 9 bases of the junction left unmatched. Per germline, CDR1 MNHEY and CDR2 SMNVEV (reference sequence). CDR3 amino acids: CASSLLGQGLQYF. The CDR3 coding sequence is TGTGCCAGCAGTCTCCTCGGACAGGGGTTGCAGTACTTC.

The chain links TRBV5-6 to TRBJ1-2; D unresolved. Per germline, CDR1 SGHDT and CDR2 YYEEEE. The V end lost 0 bases, the J end lost 7 bases, and 10 bases lay between the germline ends. This CDR3 region has 13 residues. The CDR3 region has the DNA TGTGCCAGCAGCTTGGCCCCAGCGTCTGGCTACACCTTC. It encodes CASSLAPASGYTF.

This clone was recorded many times. This chain joins TRBV2 and TRBJ1-2; D might be TRBD1 (6 bases). This CDR3 is built from 12 residues. Trimming cost V 6 bases and J 8 bases, with 13 bases left between them. CDR1 and CDR2 (germline): SNHLY, FYNNEI. The CDR3 spells CASSEGGFGYTF. In DNA form, the CDR3 reads TGTGCCAGCAGCGAGGGGGGGTTCGGCTACACCTTC.

Ten or more counts support this clone. The chain is built from TRBV11-3 and TRBJ2-1; no reliable D call. V was clipped by 8 bases and J by 7 bases, with 15 bases between them. The CDR3 totals 13 residues. Germline-derived CDR1 and CDR2 are SGHNT and YENEEA. The CDR3 coding sequence is TGTGCCAGCGCCCCAGGTTGGTGGAATGAGCAGTTCTTC. This codes for CASAPGWWNEQFF.

This clone was found many times. V is TRBV19 and J is TRBJ1-4; D ambiguous. V was pared by 8 bases and J by 8 bases, with 15 bases between. In germline, CDR1 is LNHDA, CDR2 SQIVND (reference sequence). The CDR3 loop spans 13 amino acids. The CDR3 loop is CASSRAGGEKLFF. The CDR3 DNA follows: TGTGCCAGTTCGAGGGCTGGAGGGGAAAAACTGTTTTTT.

This clone was observed at least ten times. This sequence joins TRBV6-2 or TRBV6-3 and TRBJ2-1; TRBD2 aligns across 12 bases. Germline trimming cut 0 bases from V and 5 bases from J; bases unmatched to any gene: 2. The CDR3 is 16 amino acids. Per the germline V gene, CDR1 is MNHEY and CDR2 is SVGEGT. In DNA form, the CDR3 reads TGTGCCAGCAGTTACTCCCGGACTAGCGGGAACAATGAGCAGTTCTTC. Amino acid sequence: CASSYSRTSGNNEQFF.

This clone came up many times. The chain recombines TRBV7-9 with TRBJ2-1; TRBD2 matches 11 bases. The CDR3 runs 18 residues. The germline V gene encodes CDR1 SEHNR and CDR2 FQNEAQ (reference sequence). Germline trimming cut 0 bases from V and 4 bases from J; bases unmatched to any gene: 8. Written as DNA, the CDR3 is TGTGCCAGCAGCTTAGCCCACTCACTAGCGGGAGTATACAATGAGCAGTTCTTC. It codes for CASSLAHSLAGVYNEQFF.

V gene TRBV7-2 combines with J gene TRBJ2-3, with 9 bases fitting TRBD2. The CDR3 contains 19 residues. Germline V CDR1 and CDR2: SGHTA, FQGNSA. Trimming removed 0 bases from V and 0 bases from J; junction bases left unmatched: 10. CDR3 sequence reads: CASSLARLAGFPSTDTQYF. In DNA, the CDR3 is TGTGCCAGCAGCTTAGCGCGCCTAGCGGGATTCCCTAGCACAGATACGCAGTATTTT.

This clone was recorded many times. This rearrangement joins TRBV6-4 to TRBJ2-2; 10 bases are a match to TRBD2. Germline V gene data show CDR1 as MRHNA and CDR2 as SNTAGT. The trim removed 1 base at V and 0 bases at J, leaving 5 bases unmatched. CDR3 length: 18 amino acids. CDR3 bases: TGTGCCAGCAGTGACTGTGCTAGCGGGAGCTCGAACACCGGGGAGCTGTTTTTT. Its translation: CASSDCASGSSNTGELFF.

This clone was detected a few times. The chain recombines TRBV10-3 with TRBJ1-2; 7 bases map to TRBD1. V was pared by 3 bases and J by 8 bases, with 9 bases of the junction left unmatched. Per the germline V gene, CDR1 is ENHRY and CDR2 is SYGVKD. This CDR3 is 14 amino acids long. The CDR3 nucleotides are TGTGCCATCAGTGAACAGGGGAATGTGGGCGGCTACACCTTC. Its translation is CAISEQGNVGGYTF.

This sequence joins TRBV6-2 or TRBV6-3 and TRBJ2-5; 7 bases are shared with TRBD2. Germline CDR1 is MNHEY and CDR2 is SVGEGT. The J segment lost 3 bases and the V segment lost 6 bases, leaving 13 bases of the junction unmatched. The CDR3 contains 16 residues. The CDR3 loop is CASRGLGLAVKETQYF. The CDR3, as DNA: TGTGCCAGCAGGGGCCTGGGGCTAGCGGTAAAAGAGACCCAGTACTTC.

This clone was picked up many times. The genes are TRBV27 and TRBJ2-7, with unresolved D. The germline CDR1 and CDR2 sequences are MNHEY and SMNVEV (reference sequence). With 2 bases removed from V and 3 bases from J, the gap between germline ends came to 20 bases. This CDR3 comprises 17 residues. The CDR3 nucleotides are TGTGCCAGCAGTTTAGTCGGTGGCGGCGGAGCGCTCTACGAGCAGTACTTC. Translation gives CASSLVGGGGALYEQYF.

The sample holds many counts of this clone. This sequence joins TRBV4-3 and TRBJ1-2, with TRBD1 as a possible D gene (5 bases). The V end was cut by 1 base, the J end by 8 bases, with 11 bases between. Germline-derived CDR1 and CDR2 are LGHNA and YSLEER. This CDR3 region has 13 residues. The CDR3 nucleotides read TGCGCCAGCAGCCAAGCGACGGGGGAGGGCTACACCTTC. Amino acids: CASSQATGEGYTF.

This clone occurred many times. The rearrangement links TRBV5-1 to TRBJ2-1; 12 nucleotides line up with TRBD1. Trimming cost V 0 bases and J 7 bases; bases outside gene matches: 5. Per germline, CDR1 SGHRS and CDR2 YFSETQ. CDR3 size: 16 residues. CDR3 amino acids: CASSLVGTGGRNEQFF. DNA of the CDR3: TGCGCCAGCAGCTTGGTGGGGACAGGGGGCAGGAATGAGCAGTTCTTC.

This clone has a count of ten or more. This chain uses TRBV12-3 or TRBV12-4 with TRBJ1-1; TRBD1 agrees at 11 bases. V was clipped by 2 bases and J by 3 bases; unmatched bases: 8. The CDR3 runs 17 residues. The CDR3 DNA is TGTGCCAGCAGTTTAACGGGGACAGGGGGAGAGGACACTGAAGCTTTCTTT. Its protein is CASSLTGTGGEDTEAFF.